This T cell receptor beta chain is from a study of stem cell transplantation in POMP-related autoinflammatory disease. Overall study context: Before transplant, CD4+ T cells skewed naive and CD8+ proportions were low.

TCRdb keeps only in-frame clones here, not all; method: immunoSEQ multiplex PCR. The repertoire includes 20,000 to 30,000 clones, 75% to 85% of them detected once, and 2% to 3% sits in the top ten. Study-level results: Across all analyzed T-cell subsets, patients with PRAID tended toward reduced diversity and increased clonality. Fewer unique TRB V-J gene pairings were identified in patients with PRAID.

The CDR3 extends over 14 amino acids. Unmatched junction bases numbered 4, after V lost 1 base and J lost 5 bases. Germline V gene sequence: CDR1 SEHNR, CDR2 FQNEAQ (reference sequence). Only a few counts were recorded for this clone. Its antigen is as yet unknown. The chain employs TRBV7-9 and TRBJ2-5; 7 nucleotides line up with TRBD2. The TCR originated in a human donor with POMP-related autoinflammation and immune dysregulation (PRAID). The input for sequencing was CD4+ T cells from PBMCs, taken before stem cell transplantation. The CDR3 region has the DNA TGTGCCAGCAGCTTAGAGACTAGCAGGGAGACCCAGTACTTC. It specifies CASSLETSRETQYF.